These T cell receptor beta chains were read from a single sample in a study of preoperative IRX-2 immunotherapy in early breast cancer. The data were produced by immunoSEQ multiplex PCR, yet TCRdb's version contains in-frame clones alone and is incomplete. The sample includes about 98,000 clones, roughly 90% of them seen just once. The sample here was tumor tissue, taken after IRX-2 immunotherapy. The receptor source for this set is a human donor with breast cancer. Both conserved end residues are part of each CDR3. Each record gives: CDR3 DNA, CDR3 protein, clone size, D gene, V gene, J gene. D genes are given only for firm matches. Expanded clones are given a class, and other clones once, few, many or no size at all.

CDR3 DNA: TGTGCCAGCAGTACCCAGGGGAAAAAGAATGAGCAGTTCTTC; CDR3 protein: CASSTQGKKNEQFF; clone size: NA; D gene: NA; V gene: TRBV6-8; J gene: TRBJ2-1
CDR3 DNA: TGTGCCAGCCAAGCGGCCGGACAGTCCTCTTCTATTGGCTACACCTTC; CDR3 protein: CASQAAGQSSSIGYTF; clone size: NA; D gene: NA; V gene: TRBV6-8; J gene: TRBJ1-2
CDR3 DNA: TGCGCCAGCAGTCGGGACTACAGCTCCTACAATGAGCAGTTCTTC; CDR3 protein: CASSRDYSSYNEQFF; clone size: NA; D gene: TRBD2; V gene: TRBV5-1; J gene: TRBJ2-1
CDR3 DNA: TGTGCCAGCAATCCTCGGGGGGGCTCTGGTGGCACTGAAGCTTTCTTT; CDR3 protein: CASNPRGGSGGTEAFF; clone size: NA; D gene: NA; V gene: TRBV19; J gene: TRBJ1-1
CDR3 DNA: TGTGCTAGCAGCCCTGGGACTTCGGAGACCCAGTACTTC; CDR3 protein: CASSPGTSETQYF; clone size: once; D gene: NA; V gene: TRBV7-2; J gene: TRBJ2-5
CDR3 DNA: TGTGCCACCAGCAGAGTAGGAAAGAGGGATCAGCCCCAGCATTTT; CDR3 protein: CATSRVGKRDQPQHF; clone size: NA; D gene: NA; V gene: TRBV15; J gene: TRBJ1-5
CDR3 DNA: TGCGCCAGCAGCTCCTCTGGGGGGGGGCCCGAGACCCAGTACTTC; CDR3 protein: CASSSSGGGPETQYF; clone size: NA; D gene: NA; V gene: TRBV5-1; J gene: TRBJ2-5
CDR3 DNA: TGTGCCAGCAGCCCCCGGGGGACATCGGTCCACGAGCAGTACTTC; CDR3 protein: CASSPRGTSVHEQYF; clone size: NA; D gene: NA; V gene: TRBV11-3; J gene: TRBJ2-7
CDR3 DNA: TGTGCTAGTGGCGAACCCGGGACGGCTGGAAACACCATATATTTT; CDR3 protein: CASGEPGTAGNTIYF; clone size: NA; D gene: NA; V gene: TRBV12-5; J gene: TRBJ1-3
CDR3 DNA: TGTGCCAGCAGACGGAGAGGGGCGGGGACCGGGGAGCTGTTTTTT; CDR3 protein: CASRRRGAGTGELFF; clone size: NA; D gene: NA; V gene: TRBV9; J gene: TRBJ2-2
CDR3 DNA: TGTGCCAGTAGTAGGTCGGGGAACACTGAAGCTTTCTTT; CDR3 protein: CASSRSGNTEAFF; clone size: NA; D gene: NA; V gene: TRBV19; J gene: TRBJ1-1
CDR3 DNA: TGCGCCAGCAGTGAGACTAGCGGGGTTAAAAACATTCAGTACTTC; CDR3 protein: CASSETSGVKNIQYF; clone size: NA; D gene: TRBD2; V gene: TRBV10-2; J gene: TRBJ2-4
CDR3 DNA: TGTGCCACCAGCAGAGATCCAGGCGGAAACTATGGCTACACCTTC; CDR3 protein: CATSRDPGGNYGYTF; clone size: NA; D gene: NA; V gene: TRBV15; J gene: TRBJ1-2
CDR3 DNA: TGTGCCAGCAGCTCTAACAGGGGGCCGTCTGGAAACACCATATATTTT; CDR3 protein: CASSSNRGPSGNTIYF; clone size: few; D gene: TRBD1; V gene: TRBV11-3; J gene: TRBJ1-3
CDR3 DNA: TGTGCCAGCAGTCCTACAGGGCACATTCAGTACTTC; CDR3 protein: CASSPTGHIQYF; clone size: NA; D gene: NA; V gene: TRBV6-8; J gene: TRBJ2-4
CDR3 DNA: TGTGCCAGCAGGCCGAGGGCAGATACGCAGTATTTT; CDR3 protein: CASRPRADTQYF; clone size: NA; D gene: NA; V gene: TRBV6-9; J gene: TRBJ2-3
CDR3 DNA: TGTGCCATCAGTGAGCCATATGGCTACACCTTC; CDR3 protein: CAISEPYGYTF; clone size: NA; D gene: NA; V gene: TRBV6-7; J gene: TRBJ1-2
CDR3 DNA: TGTGCCAGCAGTTTGGGACAGCTGACAGATACGCAGTATTTT; CDR3 protein: CASSLGQLTDTQYF; clone size: NA; D gene: TRBD1; V gene: TRBV28; J gene: TRBJ2-3
CDR3 DNA: TGTGCCAGCTCACTGGGGACAGGGGAGGAGCAGTTCTTC; CDR3 protein: CASSLGTGEEQFF; clone size: NA; D gene: TRBD1; V gene: TRBV18; J gene: TRBJ2-1
CDR3 DNA: TGTGCCAGCAGTGACGGAGGGGTTGGCTATGGCTACACCTTC; CDR3 protein: CASSDGGVGYGYTF; clone size: NA; D gene: NA; V gene: TRBV11-3; J gene: TRBJ1-2
CDR3 DNA: TGTGCCAGCAGCTTGGCCGTTAGGGTCTCTGGGGCCAACGTCCTGACTTTC; CDR3 protein: CASSLAVRVSGANVLTF; clone size: NA; D gene: NA; V gene: TRBV7-4; J gene: TRBJ2-6
CDR3 DNA: TGCGCCAGCAGCACCCAGACTGTAAGGGATGAGCAGTTCTTC; CDR3 protein: CASSTQTVRDEQFF; clone size: NA; D gene: NA; V gene: TRBV5-1; J gene: TRBJ2-1